This T cell receptor beta chain was profiled in a study of blood T cell repertoires in COVID-19. Per the study methods: Estimation of nucleated cell counts was performed using reference gene primer amplification. Profiled with immunoSEQ multiplex PCR; TCRdb holds only in-frame clones, not every one. V and J calls and clone size follow that table, whereas D and trimming were derived from the DNA. The sample shows about 97,000 clones, 70% to 85% of them seen only once. The junction had 7 bases not matched to a gene; V was cut back by 5 bases and J by 3 bases. Looked up from germline, CDR1 is MNHEY and CDR2 is SMNVEV (reference sequence). The length of the CDR3 is 15 residues.

The receptor's source is a man aged 60 to 69 with active or convalescent COVID-19. Sequenced: peripheral blood. This chain uses TRBV27 with TRBJ1-1, with 9 bases fitting TRBD1. CDR3 residues: CASSLWTGADTEAFF. The CDR3 nucleotides are TGTGCCAGCAGTCTCTGGACAGGGGCCGACACTGAAGCTTTCTTT.